This TCR beta chain is from a study of control samples from healthy donors and cancer patients (dated by TCRdb to 2018 to 2021). The CDR1 and CDR2 encoded by the germline V gene (reference sequence) are LGHDT and YNNKEL. Taken from cysteine to phenylalanine, the CDR3 has 17 residues. Only the CDR3 region is kept as DNA, spanning 51 bases read in frame from base 1. The trim is 5 bases for V and 2 bases for J, with a gap of 19 bases between the germline ends. As concerns this clone: Its recognized antigen is unknown. Base qualities are missing; no much larger clone stands one base away.

Library preparation was by the immunoSEQ multiplex PCR assay. TCRdb took over this immuneACCESS table, retaining in-frame rearrangements with V and J assigned. Such tables are incomplete; in checked studies, under half of the missing clones stem from an unresolved V gene, and the remainder is unexplained. This sample gives tens of thousands of clones in total; approximately 90% of them show up just once. Together, the top ten hold roughly an eighth of the sample. The rearranged chain carries TRBV3-1 (or the pseudogene TRBV3-2) and TRBJ1-5; D gene: possibly TRBD1, on 5 matching bases. The receptor was derived from a woman aged 70 to 79 in good health. Material for sequencing was blood. CDR3 reads: CASSYQGALRGNQPQHF. Read as DNA, the sequence is TGTGCCAGCAGCTATCAAGGGGCCCTGCGAGGCAATCAGCCCCAGCATTTT.